These 20 T cell receptor beta chains came from one sample sequenced in a study of CD8 T cells in Susac syndrome. Random hexamers were used to reverse transcribe the RNA input (about 0.5 to 1 ug). TCRdb reprocessed the immunoSEQ multiplex PCR reads with MiXCR, giving one entry per CDR3 protein. The data show 170,000 or so distinct CDR3 sequences, roughly 95% seen once. Sequenced: CD4+ T cells from PBMCs. All receptors come from a human donor with Susac syndrome.

The gene calls are TRBV24-1 and TRBJ2-1; no clear D gene. Deletions cut 4 bases from V and 6 bases from J, with 12 bases between. Per germline, CDR1 KGHDR and CDR2 SFDVKD. The CDR3 has 14 amino acids. The CDR3 DNA is TGTGCCACCAGTGACACCCTCAGTGCCAATGAGCAGTTCTTC. Translated: CATSDTLSANEQFF.

V usage is TRBV7-3 and J usage is TRBJ2-5, with D hard to call. The V end lost 2 bases, the J end lost 2 bases, and 12 bases lay between the germline ends. The CDR3 consists of 15 residues. Per germline, CDR1 SGHTA and CDR2 FQGTGA. The CDR3 here is CASSLGQPNQETQYF. CDR3 in DNA: TGTGCCAGCAGCTTAGGCCAGCCAAATCAAGAGACCCAGTACTTC.

The V gene is TRBV9, the J gene TRBJ2-5, with D tentatively TRBD2 (6 bases). This CDR3 is 13 amino acids long. Germline V lookup: CDR1 SGDLS, CDR2 YYNGEE. The germline V and J ends were trimmed by 3 bases and 9 bases, with 15 bases remaining between them. The CDR3 here is CASSGSSAAAQYF. CDR3 nucleotide sequence: TGTGCCAGCAGCGGATCTAGCGCCGCGGCCCAGTACTTC.

The V call is TRBV18, the J call TRBJ1-5; D uncertain. V was clipped by 3 bases and J by 4 bases, with 19 bases between them. This CDR3 comprises 17 residues. The germline gives CDR1 KGHSH, CDR2 LQKENI. The CDR3 region is CASSPNLAPRSNQPQHF. CDR3 sequence (DNA): TGTGCCAGCTCACCGAATTTGGCCCCGCGTTCTAATCAGCCCCAGCATTTT.

V usage is TRBV7-6 and J usage is TRBJ2-1; the match to TRBD1 covers 7 bases. CDR1 is SGHVS and CDR2 is FNYEAQ in the germline V gene. The CDR3 extends over 17 amino acids. V gave up 1 base and J gave up 5 bases; unmatched junction bases: 11. The CDR3 here is CASSLVFRGRRNNEQFF. DNA for the CDR3: TGTGCCAGCAGCTTAGTGTTCAGGGGGAGAAGAAACAATGAGCAGTTCTTC. Variable domain in full (rest from reference TRBV7-6 and TRBJ2-1): GAGVSQSPRYKVTKRGQDVALRCDPISGHVSLYWYRQALGQGPEFLTYFNYEAQQDKSGLPNDRFSAERPEGSISTLTIQRTEQRDSAMYRCASSLVFRGRRNNEQFFGPGTRLTVL.

The CDR3 bases are TGTGCCACCAGTGACAGGGACAGGGTATCCTACAATGAGCAGTTCTTC. It specifies CATSDRDRVSYNEQFF. This chain connects TRBV24-1 to TRBJ2-1; 9 bases fit TRBD1. The CDR3 is 16 residues long. The germline V gene has CDR1 KGHDR and CDR2 SFDVKD. With V trimmed by 4 bases and J by 1 base, 4 bases remained unmatched.

This clonotype was counted once. The chain links TRBV12-3 or TRBV12-4 to TRBJ2-1, with 7 bases aligning to TRBD1. The CDR3 runs 15 residues. J lost 12 bases, V lost 1 base, and 12 bases had no gene match. The CDR3 protein is CASSLDRTGNPGQFF. CDR3 bases: TGTGCCAGCAGTTTAGATCGGACAGGTAACCCTGGGCAGTTCTTC.

The rearrangement joins TRBV12-3 or TRBV12-4 to TRBJ1-5, with a weak D call TRBD1 (6 bases). V was trimmed by 10 bases and J by 3 bases, leaving 19 bases between them. This CDR3 is built from 15 residues. CDR3 coding DNA: TGTGCCACACTGGCGGGTGGGGGCCACAATCAGCCCCAGCATTTT. Protein product: CATLAGGGHNQPQHF.

This chain links TRBV5-1 with TRBJ2-3; 8 bases align to TRBD2. Trimming at V came to 9 bases and at J to 3 bases, leaving 12 bases not matched to a gene. The CDR3 loop spans 15 amino acids. The germline gives CDR1 SGHRS, CDR2 YFSETQ. DNA for the CDR3: TGCGCCACCCACCAGGGACTAGGGGCGACAGATACGCAGTATTTT. Its protein is CATHQGLGATDTQYF.

The chain combines TRBV12-3 or TRBV12-4 with TRBJ2-2; 7 bases align to TRBD1. V was pared by 6 bases and J by 2 bases, with 6 bases of the junction left unmatched. CDR3 length: 15 amino acids. CDR3: CASRPGTVNTGELFF. CDR3 bases: TGTGCCAGCAGGCCCGGGACAGTAAACACCGGGGAGCTGTTTTTT.

This chain links TRBV10-3 with TRBJ2-7, with D possibly TRBD2 on 5 matching bases. Germline V gene data show CDR1 as ENHRY and CDR2 as SYGVKD. The CDR3 covers 12 residues. Trimming shortened V by 6 bases and J by 3 bases, and 9 bases separated the two germline ends. CDR3 loop: CAISSRGYEQYV. CDR3 sequence (DNA): TGTGCCATCAGCAGCCGGGGCTACGAGCAGTACGTC.

The chain uses TRBV6-2 or TRBV6-3 and TRBJ2-4; a possible D gene is TRBD2 (6 bases). Germline CDR1 and CDR2: MNHEY and SVGEGT. The V and J ends lost 5 bases and 9 bases respectively, with 11 bases between them. This CDR3 comprises 12 residues. The CDR3 region has the DNA TGTGCCAGCAGTCCAATCGGGGGCATTCAGTACTTC. It is translated as CASSPIGGIQYF.

V and J are TRBV10-3 and TRBJ2-5; possible D gene TRBD2, 5 bases. The V end was cut by 10 bases, the J end by 3 bases, with 6 bases between. CDR3 length: 10 amino acids. The V gene's germline CDR1 is ENHRY and CDR2 SYGVKD. This CDR3 reads CATGKETQYF. The CDR3, as DNA: TGTGCCACCGGGAAAGAGACCCAGTACTTC.

This clonotype was detected a few times. The chain links TRBV4-3 to TRBJ2-3; 8 nucleotides align to TRBD2. CDR3 length equals 15 residues. V shed 3 bases, J shed 1 base, and the junction held 3 bases outside the gene matches. Germline CDR1 reads LGHNA; CDR2 reads YSLEER. The CDR3 region is CASSQRGVGTDTQYF. DNA for the CDR3: TGCGCCAGCAGCCAGCGGGGGGTAGGCACAGATACGCAGTATTTT.

The chain links TRBV2 to TRBJ2-1; TRBD1 aligns across 8 bases. The V gene end was trimmed by 4 bases and the J gene end by 6 bases; junction bases not matched to a gene: 2. Germline loops: CDR1 SNHLY, CDR2 FYNNEI. The CDR3 totals 13 residues. CDR3 bases: TGTGCCAGCAGTGTCGACAGGGGCAATGAGCAGTTCTTC. Its translation: CASSVDRGNEQFF. Full variable domain (outside the CDR3, taken from reference TRBV2 and TRBJ2-1): EPEVTQTPSHQVTQMGQEVILRCVPISNHLYFYWYRQILGQKVEFLVSFYNNEISEKSEIFDDQFSVERPDGSNFTLKIRSTKLEDSAMYFCASSVDRGNEQFFGPGTRLTVL.

The chain couples TRBV2 to TRBJ2-7, with D perhaps assigned TRBD1 or TRBD2 (6 bases each). V was cut by 5 bases and J by 3 bases, with 11 bases left in between. Germline CDR1 SNHLY, CDR2 FYNNEI. The CDR3 runs to 13 residues. CDR3 residues: CASSFRGDYEQYV. The CDR3 DNA reads TGTGCCAGCAGTTTTAGGGGGGACTACGAGCAGTACGTC.

The CDR3 reads CASSSPRAQQNQETQYF. The CDR3 region has the DNA TGTGCCAGCAGCTCCCCACGGGCACAGCAGAACCAAGAGACCCAGTACTTC. The chain is built from TRBV5-4 and TRBJ2-5; D call uncertain. CDR1 SGHNT and CDR2 YYREEE come from the germline V gene (reference sequence). V was pared by 3 bases and J by 0 bases, with 18 bases between. This CDR3 has 17 amino acids.

The chain recombines TRBV7-2 with TRBJ2-5, with D possibly TRBD2 on 5 matching bases. The V end was cut by 2 bases, the J end by 3 bases, with 13 bases between. The CDR3 loop spans 15 amino acids. Germline-derived CDR1 and CDR2 are SGHTA and FQGNSA. The CDR3 bases are TGTGCCAGCAGCTTAACACCAGCGGAAGAAGAGACCCAGTACTTC. Its translation: CASSLTPAEEETQYF.

V is TRBV29-1 and J is TRBJ1-2; the D gene is possibly TRBD1 (6 bases). Germline V gene sequence: CDR1 SQVTM, CDR2 ANQGSEA. V gave up 7 bases and J gave up 4 bases, with 13 bases separating them. CDR3 size: 12 residues. CDR3 region: CSGRDTAYGYTF. The CDR3 DNA is TGCAGCGGCCGGGACACGGCCTATGGCTACACCTTC.

The rearrangement joins TRBV28 to TRBJ2-5; D remains ambiguous. The CDR3 totals 12 residues. Trimming left V 3 bases short and J 4 bases short, with 6 bases between. The germline V gene encodes CDR1 MDHEN and CDR2 SYDVKM. The CDR3: CASSLARETQYF. The DNA for the CDR3 is TGTGCCAGCAGTTTGGCGCGAGAGACCCAGTACTTC.